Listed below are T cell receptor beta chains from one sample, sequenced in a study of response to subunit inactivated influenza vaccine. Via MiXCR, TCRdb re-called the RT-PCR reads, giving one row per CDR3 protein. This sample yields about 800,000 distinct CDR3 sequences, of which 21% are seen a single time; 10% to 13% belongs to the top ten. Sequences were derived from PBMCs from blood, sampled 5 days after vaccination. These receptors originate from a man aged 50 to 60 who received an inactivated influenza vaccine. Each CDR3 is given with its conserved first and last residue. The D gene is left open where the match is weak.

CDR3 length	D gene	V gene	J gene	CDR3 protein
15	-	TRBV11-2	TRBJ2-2	CASSLYGERAGELFF
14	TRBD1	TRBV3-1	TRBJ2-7	CASSQITGAREQYF
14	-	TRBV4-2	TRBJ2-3	CASSPREGADRQYF
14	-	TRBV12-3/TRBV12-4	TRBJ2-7	CASTRSRSPSEQHF
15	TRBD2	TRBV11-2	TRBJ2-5	CASSFRLAGEETQYF
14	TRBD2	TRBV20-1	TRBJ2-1	CSARTSGRHNEQFF
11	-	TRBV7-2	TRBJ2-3	CASSSDLHRYF
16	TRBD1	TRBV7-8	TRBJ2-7	CASSFAARGYSYEQYF
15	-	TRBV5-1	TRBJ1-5	CASSTWGNSNQPQHF
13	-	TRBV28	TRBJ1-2	CASSFGRGEGYTF
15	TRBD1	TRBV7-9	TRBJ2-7	CASSREAGGSYEQYF
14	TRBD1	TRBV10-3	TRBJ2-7	CAISGTGKWNEQYF
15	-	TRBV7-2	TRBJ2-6	CASSSLGGGANVLTF
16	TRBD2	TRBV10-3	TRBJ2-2	CAIRPSGGASSGELFF
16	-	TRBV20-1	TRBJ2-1	CSARTGITSPYNEQFF
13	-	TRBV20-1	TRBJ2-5	CSATPAGRETQYF
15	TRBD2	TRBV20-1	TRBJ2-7	CSARDVVAGVDEQYF
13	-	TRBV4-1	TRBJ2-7	CASSLLRDPEQYF
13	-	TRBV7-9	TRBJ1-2	CASSMGNARGYTF
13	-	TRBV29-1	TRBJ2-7	CSVTTGRSYEQYF